The present entry profiles one T cell receptor (beta chain) with its context. What it recognizes is unknown. CD4+ or CD8+ T cells were sorted as naive CD45RA+ or memory CD45RO+. This sample stems from a study of regulatory dendritic cells for organ transplantation. Only in-frame clones appear in the TCRdb table, and some are missing; sequencing was by immunoSEQ multiplex PCR. The sample lists some 35,000 clones; 75% to 95% were seen once. Overall study results and limits: Naive CD4+ and CD8+ repertoires were highly diverse; memory CD8+ was most oligoclonal. Mature dendritic cells appeared to drive more memory CD8+ clonal expansion than regulatory ones.

Germline V gene data show CDR1 as MGHDK and CDR2 as SYGVNS. The CDR3 covers 15 residues. V lost 1 base, J lost 7 bases, and 4 bases stayed unmatched. Material: naive CD8+ T cells from blood. The sample's subset: CD45RA+ naive T cells. The receptor's source is a human donor in good health. The chain couples TRBV25-1 to TRBJ1-6; 7 positions match TRBD1. CDR3 nucleotides: TGTGCCAGCAGTGAATTCCAGGGACAGAATTCACCCCTCCACTTT. Translation gives CASSEFQGQNSPLHF.